These 7 T cell receptor beta chains share one sample of origin, sequenced in a study of cytomegalovirus exposure and HLA in healthy donors. The PCR ran on 60 Vbeta and 13 Jbeta primers. Only in-frame clones appear in the TCRdb table, and some are missing; sequencing was by immunoSEQ multiplex PCR. Among approximately 200,000 clones listed, over 70% were seen once. Material for sequencing was PBMCs. The origin of the receptors is a woman between 18 and 30 years old in good health and CMV-seropositive.

This clone showed up just a few times. This chain joins TRBV19 and TRBJ1-3; D gene uncertain. The CDR3 spans 14 residues. The V end lost 6 bases, the J end lost 1 base, and 10 bases lay between the germline ends. CDR1 is LNHDA, CDR2 SQIVND, per germline (reference sequence). The chain's CDR3 is CASSPGASGNTIYF. The CDR3 nucleotides read TGTGCCAGTAGCCCCGGAGCATCTGGAAACACCATATATTTT.

The table lists this clone with a few counts. The chain uses TRBV15 and TRBJ2-3, with TRBD2 as a possible D gene (7 bases). The CDR3 length is 20 residues. Germline V lookup: CDR1 LNHNV, CDR2 YYDKDF (reference sequence). Trimming left V 0 bases short and J 2 bases short, with 24 bases between. The CDR3 sequence: CATSRDRRVGLGGFTDTQYF. The DNA of the CDR3 is TGTGCCACCAGCAGAGATCGAAGGGTTGGACTAGGGGGATTCACAGATACGCAGTATTTT.

The chain combines TRBV14 with TRBJ2-7; the match to TRBD2 covers 7 bases. V dropped 6 bases and J dropped 3; count of bases not matched to a gene: 2. The CDR3 sequence is 12 residues long. CDR1 is SGHDN, CDR2 FVKESK, per germline. This CDR3 is CASRSSGYEQYF. CDR3 nucleotide sequence: TGTGCCAGCAGGTCTAGCGGCTACGAGCAGTACTTC. The whole variable domain, filled in from reference TRBV14 and TRBJ2-7, reads EAGVTQFPSHSVIEKGQTVTLRCDPISGHDNLYWYRRVMGKEIKFLLHFVKESKQDESGMPNNRFLAERTGGTYSTLKVQPAELEDSGVYFCASRSSGYEQYFGPGTRLTVT.

The chain's CDR3 is CASSRLDKETQYF. As DNA, the CDR3 is TGTGCCAGCAGCCGACTAGATAAAGAGACCCAGTACTTC. This chain joins TRBV13 and TRBJ2-5, with a possible D match to TRBD2 (6 bases). The CDR3 is 13 residues long. Germline assignment: CDR1 PRHDT and CDR2 FYEKMQ (reference sequence). Trimming took off 5 bases at V and 3 bases at J, with 10 bases between the two ends.

The chain uses TRBV7-9 and TRBJ2-2; 9 nucleotides align to TRBD1. The CDR3 is made up of 19 amino acids. Germline V CDR1 and CDR2: SEHNR, FQNEAQ (reference sequence). V trimming: 2 bases; J trimming: 3 bases; junction bases outside the gene matches: 13. For the CDR3, the DNA is TGTGCCAGCAGCTTAAAGGGGCTCCGGACAGGGGACGACACCGGGGAGCTGTTTTTT. This gives the protein CASSLKGLRTGDDTGELFF.

The CDR3 sequence: CASSQEGGAGSPLHF. The CDR3 nucleotides are TGCGCCAGCAGCCAAGAAGGGGGGGCTGGATCACCCCTCCACTTT. V is TRBV4-1 and J is TRBJ1-6; possibly TRBD1 for D (6 bases). V gave up 0 bases and J gave up 10 bases, with 13 bases separating them. The CDR3 runs to 15 residues. CDR1 and CDR2 (germline): MGHRA, YSYEKL.

The gene calls are TRBV5-1 and TRBJ2-7, with D perhaps matching TRBD1 (6 bases). The germline CDR1 and CDR2 sequences are SGHRS and YFSETQ. The CDR3 spans 14 residues. With 7 bases removed from V and 1 base from J, the gap between germline ends came to 15 bases. The chain's CDR3 is CASAQGSGSYEQYF. For the CDR3, the DNA is TGCGCCAGCGCACAGGGTTCGGGTTCCTACGAGCAGTACTTC.